This T cell receptor beta chain was sequenced in a study of cytomegalovirus exposure and HLA in healthy donors. Primers: 60 Vbeta forward and 13 Jbeta reverse. Assay: immunoSEQ multiplex PCR; the TCRdb copy retains only in-frame clones and omits some. The sample has some 150,000 clones; 76% are singletons. As to this clone: Its matching antigen is unknown.

Study findings and constraints: TCR beta chain V- and J-gene trimming was linked, in a later analysis, to a missense variant in DCLRE1C. Associated with cytomegalovirus, according to the listing, were 164 TCR beta chains. Confirmation in vitro established that a few CMV-associated chains were specific for CMV antigens.

V lost 6 bases and J lost 3, with 18 bases in between. Per germline, CDR1 MDHEN and CDR2 SYDVKM. The CDR3 length is 16 residues. The chain recombines TRBV28 with TRBJ1-5, with a possible D match to TRBD1 (5 bases). Sequences were obtained from PBMCs. The origin of this receptor is a young man in good health and CMV-seronegative. The CDR3 loop reads CASRRGSGGVNQPQHF. The CDR3 DNA reads TGTGCCAGCAGGCGGGGGAGCGGAGGGGTCAATCAGCCCCAGCATTTT.